This TCR beta chain originates from a study of shared clonotypes between healthy human individuals. On the study more broadly: The plates for each donor numbered three CD4 naive, three CD4 memory, two CD8 naive and one CD8 memory.

Germline V CDR1 and CDR2: SGDLS, YYNGEE. With 6 bases clipped from V and 8 bases from J, the junction kept 10 bases outside the gene matches. This CDR3 region has 13 residues. Remarks on this clone: Its antigen is as yet unknown.

General observations from the study: Rarefaction demonstrated incomplete sorted-subset sequencing despite large depth. Memory subsets generally showed lower estimated richness than naive subsets.

Libraries were prepared by immunoSEQ multiplex PCR; TCRdb keeps only in-frame clonotypes and omits some of them. Here the sample spans under 2.5 million clones, 85% to 95% being singletons. This sequence was found in a man aged 18 to 30 in good health. Some clones in this sample may be carry-over from other donors' samples. The sample consisted of naive CD4+ T cells from PBMCs. The subset here: CD45RA+ positively selected. The rearrangement uses TRBV9 and TRBJ1-2; 7 nucleotides agree with TRBD1. The DNA for the CDR3 is TGTGCCAGCACCGGACAGGTGAGCTACGGCTACACCTTC. The encoded protein is CASTGQVSYGYTF.